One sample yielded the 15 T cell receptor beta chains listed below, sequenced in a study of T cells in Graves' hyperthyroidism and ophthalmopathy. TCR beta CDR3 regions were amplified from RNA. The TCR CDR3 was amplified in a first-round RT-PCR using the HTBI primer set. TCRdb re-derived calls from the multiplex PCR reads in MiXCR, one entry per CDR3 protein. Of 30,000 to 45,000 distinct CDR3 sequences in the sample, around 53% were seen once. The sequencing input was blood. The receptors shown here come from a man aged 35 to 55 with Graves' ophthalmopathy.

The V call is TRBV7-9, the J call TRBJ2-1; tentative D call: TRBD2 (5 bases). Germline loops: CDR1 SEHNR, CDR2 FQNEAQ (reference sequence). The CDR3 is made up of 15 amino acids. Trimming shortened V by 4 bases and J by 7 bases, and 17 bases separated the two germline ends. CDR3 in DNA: TGTGCCAGCAGCTCCCAGATGAGCGGCTCGAATGAGCAGTTCTTC. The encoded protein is CASSSQMSGSNEQFF.

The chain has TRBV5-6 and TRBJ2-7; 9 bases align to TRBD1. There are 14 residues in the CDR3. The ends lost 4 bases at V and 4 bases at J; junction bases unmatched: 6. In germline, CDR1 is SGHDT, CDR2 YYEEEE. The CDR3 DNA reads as TGTGCCAGCAGCAGGCGGGACAGGGTTTACGAGCAGTACTTC. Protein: CASSRRDRVYEQYF. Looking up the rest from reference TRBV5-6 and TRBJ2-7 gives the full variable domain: DAGVTQSPTHLIKTRGQQVTLRCSPKSGHDTVSWYQQALGQGPQFIFQYYEEEERQRGNFPDRFSGHQFPNYSSELNVNALLLGDSALYLCASSRRDRVYEQYFGPGTRLTVT.

CDR3 protein: CATGTPGAGGRTFF. CDR3 bases: TGTGCCACCGGGACACCGGGGGCGGGAGGTCGGACTTTCTTT. This chain links TRBV24-1 with TRBJ1-1, with D possibly matching TRBD1 (6 bases). Trimming pared 9 bases from V and 12 bases from J, leaving 25 bases between. This CDR3 is built from 14 residues. CDR1 is KGHDR and CDR2 is SFDVKD in the germline V gene.

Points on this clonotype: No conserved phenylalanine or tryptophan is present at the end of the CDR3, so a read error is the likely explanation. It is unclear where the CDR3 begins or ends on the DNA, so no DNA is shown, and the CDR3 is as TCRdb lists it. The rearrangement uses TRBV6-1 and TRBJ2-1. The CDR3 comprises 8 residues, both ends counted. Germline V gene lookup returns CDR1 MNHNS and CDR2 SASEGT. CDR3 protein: CASSQVNS.

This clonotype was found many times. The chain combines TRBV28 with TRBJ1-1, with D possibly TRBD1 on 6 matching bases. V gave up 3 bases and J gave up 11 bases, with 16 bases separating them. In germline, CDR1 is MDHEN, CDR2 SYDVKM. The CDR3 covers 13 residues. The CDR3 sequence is CASSFSGAPIAFF. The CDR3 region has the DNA TGTGCCAGCAGTTTTTCGGGGGCGCCTATTGCTTTCTTT.

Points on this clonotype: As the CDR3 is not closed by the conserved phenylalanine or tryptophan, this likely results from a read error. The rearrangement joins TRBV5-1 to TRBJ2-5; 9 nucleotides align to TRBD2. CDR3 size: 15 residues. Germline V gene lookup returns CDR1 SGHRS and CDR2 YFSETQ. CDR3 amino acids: CASSSTTSGREIQYL. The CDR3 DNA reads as TGTGCCAGCAGCTCCACGACTAGCGGCAGGGAGATCCAGTACCTC.

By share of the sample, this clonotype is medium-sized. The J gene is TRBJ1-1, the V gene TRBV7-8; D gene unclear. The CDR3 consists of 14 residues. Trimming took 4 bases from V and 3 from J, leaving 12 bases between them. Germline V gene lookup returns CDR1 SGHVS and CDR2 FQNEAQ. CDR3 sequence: CASSSTRRDTEAFF. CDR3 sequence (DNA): TGTGCCAGCAGCTCCACGCGAAGGGACACTGAAGCTTTCTTT. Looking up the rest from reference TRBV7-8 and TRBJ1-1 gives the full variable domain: GAGVSQSPRYKVAKRGQDVALRCDPISGHVSLFWYQQALGQGPEFLTYFQNEAQLDKSGLPSDRFFAERPEGSVSTLKIQRTQQEDSAVYLCASSSTRRDTEAFFGQGTRLTVV.

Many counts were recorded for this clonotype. The CDR3 DNA sequence: TGTGCCAGCAGCTTAGCCCTTACCTTCACAGATACGCAGTATTTT. It yields the protein CASSLALTFTDTQYF. The chain employs TRBV11-3 and TRBJ2-3; D ambiguous. V lost 1 base to trimming and J lost 2 bases, with 10 bases between them. Germline-derived CDR1 and CDR2 are SGHNT and YENEEA. The CDR3 is 15 residues long.

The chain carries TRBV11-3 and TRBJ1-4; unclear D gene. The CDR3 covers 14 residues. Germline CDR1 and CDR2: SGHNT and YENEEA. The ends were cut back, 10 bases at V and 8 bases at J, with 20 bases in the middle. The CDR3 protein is CATQGRFGGEKLFF. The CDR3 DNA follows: TGTGCCACCCAAGGGAGGTTCGGTGGGGAAAAACTGTTTTTT. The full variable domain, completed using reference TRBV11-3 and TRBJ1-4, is EAGVVQSPRYKIIEKKQPVAFWCNPISGHNTLYWYLQNLGQGPELLIRYENEEAVDDSQLPKDRFSAERLKGVDSTLKIQPAELGDSAVYLCATQGRFGGEKLFFGSGTQLSVL.

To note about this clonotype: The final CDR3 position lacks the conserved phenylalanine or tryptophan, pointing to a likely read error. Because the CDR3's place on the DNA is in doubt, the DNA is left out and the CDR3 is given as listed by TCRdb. The CDR3 loop reads CASSEWRQASVYGYTFGS. The J gene is TRBJ2-5, the V gene TRBV2; the tabulated D call, TRBD1, remains unverified against the DNA. Germline V CDR1 and CDR2: SNHLY, FYNNEI. A total of 18 residues make up the CDR3, ends included.

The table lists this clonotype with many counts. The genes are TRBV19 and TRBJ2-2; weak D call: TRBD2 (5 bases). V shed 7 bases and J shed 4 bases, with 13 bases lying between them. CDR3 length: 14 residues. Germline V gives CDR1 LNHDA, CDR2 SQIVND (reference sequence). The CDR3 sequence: CASTSLLGTGELFF. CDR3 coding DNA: TGTGCCAGTACTAGCCTTCTCGGCACCGGGGAGCTGTTTTTT.

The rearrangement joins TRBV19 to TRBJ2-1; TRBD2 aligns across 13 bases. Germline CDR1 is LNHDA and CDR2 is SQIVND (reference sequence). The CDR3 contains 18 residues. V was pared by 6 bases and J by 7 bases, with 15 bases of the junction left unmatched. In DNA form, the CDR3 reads TGTGCCAGTAGCAACCGCCCCTGGACTAGCGGGAGTTCGAATGAGCAGTTCTTC. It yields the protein CASSNRPWTSGSSNEQFF.

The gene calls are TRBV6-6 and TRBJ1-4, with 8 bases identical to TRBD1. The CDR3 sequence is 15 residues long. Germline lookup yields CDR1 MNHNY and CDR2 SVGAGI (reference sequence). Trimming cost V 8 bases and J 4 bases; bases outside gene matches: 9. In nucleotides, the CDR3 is TGTGCCAGCTTAGTACAGGGGGGTGGTAATGAAAAACTGTTTTTT. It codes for CASLVQGGGNEKLFF.

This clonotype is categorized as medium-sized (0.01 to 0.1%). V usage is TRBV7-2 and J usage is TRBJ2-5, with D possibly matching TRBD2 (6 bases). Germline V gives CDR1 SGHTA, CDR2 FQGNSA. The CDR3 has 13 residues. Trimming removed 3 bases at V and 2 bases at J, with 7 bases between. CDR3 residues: CASSLGGQETQYF. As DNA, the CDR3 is TGTGCCAGCAGCTTGGGGGGACAAGAGACCCAGTACTTC.

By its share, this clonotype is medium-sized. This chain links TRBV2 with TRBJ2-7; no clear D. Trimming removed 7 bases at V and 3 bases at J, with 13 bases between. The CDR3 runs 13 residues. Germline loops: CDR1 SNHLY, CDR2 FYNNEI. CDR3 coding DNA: TGTGCCAGCACCAGGACCCCTGGCTACGAGCAGTACTTC. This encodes CASTRTPGYEQYF. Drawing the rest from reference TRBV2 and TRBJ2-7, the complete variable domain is EPEVTQTPSHQVTQMGQEVILRCVPISNHLYFYWYRQILGQKVEFLVSFYNNEISEKSEIFDDQFSVERPDGSNFTLKIRSTKLEDSAMYFCASTRTPGYEQYFGPGTRLTVT.